This T cell receptor (beta chain) was obtained from a study of blood T cell repertoires in COVID-19. Study information: PBMCs, B-cell-depleted T cells, or T cells were the source of the cDNA or gDNA that made up the material.

The method was immunoSEQ multiplex PCR; TCRdb's version includes in-frame clones alone and lacks a portion of them. The sample lists around 200,000 clones; almost 90% were seen once. The CDR3 sequence is 15 residues long. CDR1 and CDR2 from the germline V gene are ENHRY and SYGVKD. Trimming cost V 6 bases and J 0 bases, with 14 bases left between them. The chain joins TRBV10-3 to TRBJ1-1; no clear D. The source is a man aged 18 to 30 with active or convalescent COVID-19. Sequencing input: peripheral blood. CDR3: CAIRDPAGMNTEAFF. Written as DNA, the CDR3 is TGTGCCATCAGGGACCCGGCGGGGATGAACACTGAAGCTTTCTTT.